This TCR beta chain comes out of a study of identical twins. This clonotype was found a few times. TCRdb reprocessed the 5' RACE reads via MiXCR and lists one record per CDR3 protein. The data show roughly 250,000 distinct CDR3 sequences, 11% to 15% seen once. V gave up 4 bases and J gave up 12 bases, with 13 bases separating them. The germline V gene encodes CDR1 SGHTA and CDR2 FQGNSA. This CDR3 spans 12 amino acids. Source material: memory (CD45RO+) T cells sorted from blood. The gene calls are TRBV7-2 and TRBJ2-1, with a weak D call TRBD1 (5 bases). The sequence was obtained from a woman aged 18-35 years in good health. Written as DNA, the CDR3 is TGTGCCAGCAGCTCGGACACAATGAGGCAGTTCTTC. This sequence encodes CASSSDTMRQFF.